Shown below are 22 T cell receptor beta chains from a single sample sequenced in a study of blood T cell repertoires in COVID-19. Data came from immunoSEQ multiplex PCR; TCRdb stores just in-frame clones and leaves some out. The sample records some 170,000 clones, more than 85% being singletons. The sample was peripheral blood. Every receptor here comes from a woman aged 55-70 years with COVID-19, enrolled during active disease.

In its sample, this clone was seen once. The chain carries TRBV5-1 and TRBJ1-2; unclear D gene. The V and J ends lost 0 bases and 2 bases respectively, with 14 bases between them. Per the germline V gene, CDR1 is SGHRS and CDR2 is YFSETQ. The CDR3 runs 16 residues. The CDR3 DNA sequence: TGCGCCAGCAGCTTGGCCACGTCGAATGCGAACTATGGCTACACCTTC. Amino acid sequence: CASSLATSNANYGYTF.

V usage is TRBV7-3 and J usage is TRBJ2-7; 8 nucleotides line up with TRBD1. In germline, CDR1 is SGHTA, CDR2 FQGTGA. Losses at the gene ends were 3 bases for V and 4 bases for J; bases not matched to a gene: 2. The CDR3 runs to 13 residues. The CDR3 DNA reads TGTGCCAGCAGCTTTGACAGGGGATACGAGCAGTACTTC. Translating it yields CASSFDRGYEQYF.

The chain has TRBV20-1 and TRBJ1-4; 7 nucleotides agree with TRBD1. Trimming at V came to 3 bases and at J to 3 bases, leaving 10 bases not matched to a gene. This CDR3 contains 16 residues. The germline V gene encodes CDR1 DFQATT and CDR2 SNEGSKA (reference sequence). CDR3 in DNA: TGCAGTGCTAGTGACCCCTACAGGGGCGCTAATGAAAAACTGTTTTTT. Protein: CSASDPYRGANEKLFF.

This rearrangement joins TRBV18 to TRBJ1-2, with a possible D match to TRBD1 (6 bases). Germline V gives CDR1 KGHSH, CDR2 LQKENI. The V end was cut by 1 base, the J end by 2 bases, with 8 bases between. The CDR3 has 14 residues. The CDR3 loop reads CASSPRDTNYGYTF. CDR3 DNA: TGTGCCAGCTCACCACGGGACACCAACTATGGCTACACCTTC.

The chain carries TRBV3-1 (or the pseudogene TRBV3-2) and TRBJ1-4, with 8 bases aligning to TRBD1. This CDR3 has 15 amino acids. Germline V gene data show CDR1 as LGHDT and CDR2 as YNNKEL (reference sequence). V shed 0 bases, J shed 4 bases, and the junction held 1 base outside the gene matches. The CDR3 coding sequence is TGTGCCAGCAGCCAAGATACAGGGGGTAATGAAAAACTGTTTTTT. Its protein product is CASSQDTGGNEKLFF.

The chain combines TRBV19 with TRBJ1-1; D is possibly TRBD1 (6 bases). V gave up 3 bases and J gave up 3 bases, with 14 bases separating them. Germline values: CDR1 LNHDA, CDR2 SQIVND (reference sequence). The CDR3 spans 15 residues. The CDR3 here is CASSIWAGADTEAFF. DNA for the CDR3: TGTGCCAGTAGTATTTGGGCAGGGGCTGACACTGAAGCTTTCTTT.

The chain combines TRBV7-9 with TRBJ1-2, with D hard to call. Trimming stripped 2 bases from V and 1 base from J, with 8 bases between. The CDR3 contains 14 residues. Germline CDR1 SEHNR, CDR2 FQNEAQ (reference sequence). This CDR3 is CASSLQDFNYGYTF. The CDR3 coding sequence is TGTGCCAGCAGCTTACAGGACTTTAACTATGGCTACACCTTC.

This clone has just one count. J is TRBJ2-7 and V is TRBV9; 9 nucleotides line up with TRBD2. Unmatched junction bases numbered 3, after V lost 0 bases and J lost 2 bases. CDR3 length equals 15 residues. Germline loops: CDR1 SGDLS, CDR2 YYNGEE. CDR3 in DNA: TGTGCCAGCAGCGTAGGTCGGACTAGCGCCTACGAGCAGTACTTC. It codes for CASSVGRTSAYEQYF. Based on the CDR3 plus reference TRBV9 and TRBJ2-7, the full variable domain is DSGVTQTPKHLITATGQRVTLRCSPRSGDLSVYWYQQSLDQGLQFLIQYYNGEERAKGNILERFSAQQFPDLHSELNLSSLELGDSALYFCASSVGRTSAYEQYFGPGTRLTVT.

As to this clone: The sample carries other DNA sequences with the same CDR3. The V and J genes are TRBV4-3 and TRBJ2-7, with D perhaps TRBD2 (5 bases). The V end lost 0 bases, the J end lost 5 bases, and 8 bases lay between the germline ends. CDR3 length: 13 amino acids. Germline V lookup: CDR1 LGHNA, CDR2 YSLEER. CDR3 in amino acids: CASSQDLRDEQYF. The CDR3 bases are TGCGCCAGCAGCCAAGATCTGAGGGACGAGCAGTACTTC.

In its sample, this clone was seen once. The V and J genes are TRBV10-1 and TRBJ2-3, with 11 bases fitting TRBD1. This CDR3 spans 17 amino acids. V gave up 2 bases and J gave up 0 bases; unmatched junction bases: 4. Germline CDR1 and CDR2: WNHNN and SYGVQD (reference sequence). The CDR3 sequence is CASSEGQGASSTDTQYF. CDR3 DNA: TGCGCCAGCAGTGAGGGACAGGGGGCAAGTAGCACAGATACGCAGTATTTT.

The chain links TRBV19 to TRBJ2-2; D is ambiguous. The CDR3 spans 14 residues. From germline, CDR1 is LNHDA and CDR2 SQIVND (reference sequence). The V end was cut by 3 bases, the J end by 7 bases, with 12 bases between. DNA for the CDR3: TGTGCCAGTAGTATTTTAGAAGAGCACGGGGAGCTGTTTTTT. Translating gives CASSILEEHGELFF. Supplemented by reference TRBV19 and TRBJ2-2, the full variable domain reads DGGITQSPKYLFRKEGQNVTLSCEQNLNHDAMYWYRQDPGQGLRLIYYSQIVNDFQKGDIAEGYSVSREKKESFPLTVTSAQKNPTAFYLCASSILEEHGELFFGEGSRLTVL.

This clone was counted a single time. This sequence joins TRBV10-3 and TRBJ1-5; 7 bases map to TRBD1. The V and J ends lost 4 bases and 5 bases, in that order; junction bases with no gene match: 2. Germline V gives CDR1 ENHRY, CDR2 SYGVKD. This CDR3 region has 13 residues. The CDR3 DNA follows: TGTGCCATCAGTGGGGACAGCGATCAGCCCCAGCATTTT. It encodes CAISGDSDQPQHF.

The rearrangement links TRBV29-1 to TRBJ1-2, with TRBD1 as a possible D gene (6 bases). The CDR3 has 12 residues. Germline assignment: CDR1 SQVTM and CDR2 ANQGSEA. V dropped 4 bases and J dropped 8 bases, with 14 bases sitting between them. The CDR3 loop is CSVVAGVSGYTF. The CDR3 nucleotides are TGCAGCGTTGTGGCAGGGGTTTCAGGCTACACCTTC. The full variable domain, its missing parts supplied by reference TRBV29-1 and TRBJ1-2, is SAVISQKPSRDICQRGTSLTIQCQVDSQVTMMFWYRQQPGQSLTLIATANQGSEATYESGFVIDKFPISRPNLTFSTLTVSNMSPEDSSIYLCSVVAGVSGYTFGSGTRLTVV.

V and J are TRBV19 and TRBJ1-1; D gene uncertain. Germline values: CDR1 LNHDA, CDR2 SQIVND (reference sequence). V lost 4 bases and J 0 bases, leaving 6 bases between the germline ends. The CDR3 has 13 residues. CDR3 sequence reads: CASSTQVNTEAFF. The CDR3 DNA reads as TGTGCCAGTAGTACTCAGGTGAACACTGAAGCTTTCTTT.

Of note for this clone: The junction and the germline gene differ at one end; a read error may be behind it. The J gene is TRBJ1-1, the V gene TRBV7-2; no definite D call. The germline gives CDR1 SGHTA, CDR2 FQGNSA. CDR3 size: 12 residues. DNA of the CDR3: TGTGCCAGCAGCACCCATCGGACTGATAGATACTTT. Residues: CASSTHRTDRYF. Looking up the rest from reference TRBV7-2 and TRBJ1-1 gives the full variable domain: GAGVSQSPSNKVTEKGKDVELRCDPISGHTALYWYRQSLGQGLEFLIYFQGNSAPDKSGLPSDRFSAERTGGSVSTLTIQRTQQEDSAVYLCASSTHRTDRYFGQGTRLTVV.

The chain uses TRBV19 and TRBJ2-2; tentative D call: TRBD2 (5 bases). The germline V gene encodes CDR1 LNHDA and CDR2 SQIVND (reference sequence). CDR3 length: 15 amino acids. Trimming took off 1 base at V and 4 bases at J, with 10 bases between the two ends. CDR3 in amino acids: CASSIGTGVTGELFF. CDR3 nucleotide sequence: TGTGCCAGTAGTATAGGGACCGGGGTCACCGGGGAGCTGTTTTTT.

The J gene is TRBJ1-5, the V gene TRBV21-1. TRBV21-1 is a known pseudogene. This CDR3 contains 14 residues. CDR3 amino acids: CASSKELRYQPQHF. The CDR3 DNA reads as TGTGCCAGCAGCAAAGAACTCCGATATCAGCCCCAGCATTTT.

The rearrangement joins TRBV10-1 to TRBJ1-1, with D possibly TRBD1 on 5 matching bases. Germline V lookup: CDR1 WNHNN, CDR2 SYGVQD (reference sequence). The CDR3 length is 13 residues. Trimming stripped 3 bases from V and 8 bases from J, with 13 bases between. The CDR3 DNA sequence: TGCGCCAGCAGTGAAACGTGGCAGGGAGAAGCTTTCTTT. It translates to CASSETWQGEAFF.

V and J are TRBV5-6 and TRBJ2-1; 10 bases match TRBD1. The CDR3 has 15 residues. From germline, CDR1 is SGHDT and CDR2 YYEEEE. V was pared by 4 bases and J by 7 bases, with 8 bases of the junction left unmatched. The CDR3 sequence: CASSHLRDRGNEQFF. Written as DNA, the CDR3 is TGTGCCAGCAGCCACCTCCGGGACAGGGGTAATGAGCAGTTCTTC.

The genes are TRBV29-1 and TRBJ2-3, with D tentatively TRBD2 (6 bases). The CDR3 runs to 11 residues. Deletions cut 5 bases from V and 11 bases from J, with 14 bases between. Germline V lookup: CDR1 SQVTM, CDR2 ANQGSEA. In DNA, the CDR3 is TGCAGCGTTCGTGTGGGAGGAGGGCAGTATTTT. Amino acids: CSVRVGGGQYF.

For this clone: Mismatch with germline at one junction end may stem from a read error. The rearrangement links TRBV7-7 to TRBJ2-2, with D tentatively TRBD1 (5 bases). Germline CDR1 and CDR2: SSHAT and FNYEAQ (reference sequence). The CDR3 length is 14 residues. The CDR3 protein is CASSVGQNTGELFF. The DNA of the CDR3 is TGTGCTAGCAGCGTAGGACAGAACACCGGGGAGCTGTTTTTT.

This clone occurred a few times. The chain combines TRBV6-1 with TRBJ1-2, with D perhaps TRBD1 (6 bases). The V gene's germline CDR1 is MNHNS and CDR2 SASEGT. The CDR3 consists of 12 residues. The V end lost 3 bases, the J end lost 4 bases, and 6 bases lay between the germline ends. The CDR3 reads CASSDRGYGYTF. CDR3 bases: TGTGCCAGCAGTGACAGGGGCTATGGCTACACCTTC.